The present T cell receptor (beta chain) was sequenced within a study of OX40 agonist ivuxolimab in advanced cancers. Trimming shortened V by 2 bases and J by 2 bases, and 19 bases separated the two germline ends. From germline, CDR1 is SGHTS and CDR2 YDEGEE. The CDR3 totals 17 residues. Only in-frame clones appear in the TCRdb table, and some are missing; sequencing was by immunoSEQ multiplex PCR. Altogether tens of thousands of clones are present, approximately 90% being singletons, with the ten largest covering 0.45% to 0.55%. The sequence was collected from an adult with an advanced solid tumor such as melanoma, head and neck, liver or kidney cancer. The chain has TRBV5-8 and TRBJ2-5; possible D gene TRBD1, 6 bases. The material sequenced was CD4+ or CD8+ T cells sorted from blood, taken in a trial of the OX40 agonist ivuxolimab. The CDR3 region has the DNA TGTGCCAGCAGCTTTTTCGAGAGGGAAGGGACACAAGAGACCCAGTACTTC. It translates to CASSFFEREGTQETQYF.